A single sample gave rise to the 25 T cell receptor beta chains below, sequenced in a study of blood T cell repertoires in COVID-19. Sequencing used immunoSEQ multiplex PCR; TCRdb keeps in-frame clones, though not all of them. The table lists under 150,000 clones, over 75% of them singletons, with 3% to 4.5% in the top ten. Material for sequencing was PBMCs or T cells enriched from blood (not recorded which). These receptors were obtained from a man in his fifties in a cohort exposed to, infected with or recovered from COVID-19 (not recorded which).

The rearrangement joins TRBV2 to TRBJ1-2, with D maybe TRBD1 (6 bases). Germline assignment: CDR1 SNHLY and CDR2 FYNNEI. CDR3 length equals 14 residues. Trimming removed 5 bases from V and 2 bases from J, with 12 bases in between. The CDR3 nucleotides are TGTGCCAGCAGTACAGGGATGGAAAACTATGGCTACACCTTC. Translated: CASSTGMENYGYTF. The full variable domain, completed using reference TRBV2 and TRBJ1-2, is EPEVTQTPSHQVTQMGQEVILRCVPISNHLYFYWYRQILGQKVEFLVSFYNNEISEKSEIFDDQFSVERPDGSNFTLKIRSTKLEDSAMYFCASSTGMENYGYTFGSGTRLTVV.

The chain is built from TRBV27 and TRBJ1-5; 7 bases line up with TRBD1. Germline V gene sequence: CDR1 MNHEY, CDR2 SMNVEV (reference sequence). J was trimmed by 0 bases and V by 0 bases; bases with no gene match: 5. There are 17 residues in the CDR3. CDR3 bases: TGTGCCAGCAGTTTATCCGGGGACAGACATAGCAATCAGCCCCAGCATTTT. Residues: CASSLSGDRHSNQPQHF.

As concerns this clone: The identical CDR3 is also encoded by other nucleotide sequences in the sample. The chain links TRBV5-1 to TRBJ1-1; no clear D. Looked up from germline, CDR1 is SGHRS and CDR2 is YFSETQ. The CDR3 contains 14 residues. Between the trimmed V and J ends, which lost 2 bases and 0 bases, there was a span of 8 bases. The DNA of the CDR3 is TGCGCCAGCAGCTTAGAGGGATTGAACACTGAAGCTTTCTTT. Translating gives CASSLEGLNTEAFF.

CDR3 amino acids: CAWSHSSGRSEQYF. In nucleotides, the CDR3 is TGTGCCTGGAGTCATTCTAGCGGGAGGAGCGAGCAGTACTTC. The J gene is TRBJ2-7, the V gene TRBV30; 11 bases line up with TRBD2. The V segment lost 2 bases and the J segment 6 bases; nucleotides outside the gene matches: 6. Germline CDR1 GTSNPN, CDR2 SVGIG (reference sequence). This CDR3 comprises 14 residues.

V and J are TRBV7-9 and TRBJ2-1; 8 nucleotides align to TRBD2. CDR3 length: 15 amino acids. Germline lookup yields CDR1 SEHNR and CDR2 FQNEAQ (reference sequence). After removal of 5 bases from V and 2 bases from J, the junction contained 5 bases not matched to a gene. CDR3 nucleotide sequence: TGTGCCAGCAGCGCTAGCGGGTCCACCTACAATGAGCAGTTCTTC. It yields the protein CASSASGSTYNEQFF.

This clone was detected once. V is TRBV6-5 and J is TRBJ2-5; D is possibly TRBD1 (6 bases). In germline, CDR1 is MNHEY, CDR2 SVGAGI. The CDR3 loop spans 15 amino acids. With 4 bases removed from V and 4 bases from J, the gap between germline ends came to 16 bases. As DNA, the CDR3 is TGTGCCAGCAGTTCAGGGGTAGAGAAATTAGAGACCCAGTACTTC. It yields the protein CASSSGVEKLETQYF.

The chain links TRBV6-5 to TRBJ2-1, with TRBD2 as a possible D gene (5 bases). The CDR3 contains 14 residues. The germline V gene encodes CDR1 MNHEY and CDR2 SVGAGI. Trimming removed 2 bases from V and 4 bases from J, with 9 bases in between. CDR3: CASSYIGGYNEQFF. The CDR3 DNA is TGTGCCAGCAGTTACATAGGCGGGTACAATGAGCAGTTCTTC.

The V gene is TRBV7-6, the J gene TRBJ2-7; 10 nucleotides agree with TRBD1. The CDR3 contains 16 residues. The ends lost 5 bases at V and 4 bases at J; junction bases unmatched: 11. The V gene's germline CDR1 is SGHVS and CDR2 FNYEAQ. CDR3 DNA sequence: TGTGCCAGCAGCACAAGACAGGGGGCTATCGATTACGAGCAGTACTTC. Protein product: CASSTRQGAIDYEQYF.

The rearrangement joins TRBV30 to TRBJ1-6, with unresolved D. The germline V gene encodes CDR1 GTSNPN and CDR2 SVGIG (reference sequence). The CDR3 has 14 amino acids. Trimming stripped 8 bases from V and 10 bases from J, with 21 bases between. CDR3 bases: TGTGCCCTTAGGGTTCCGGCCGGAGGGTCACCCCTCCACTTT. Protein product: CALRVPAGGSPLHF.

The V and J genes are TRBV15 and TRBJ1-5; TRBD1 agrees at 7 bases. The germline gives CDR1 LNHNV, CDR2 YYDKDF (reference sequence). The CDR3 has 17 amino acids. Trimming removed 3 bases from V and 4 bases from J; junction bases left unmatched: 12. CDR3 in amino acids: CATSSSSWGTENQPQHF. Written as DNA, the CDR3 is TGTGCCACCAGCAGCTCCTCCTGGGGGACAGAGAATCAGCCCCAGCATTTT.

CDR3 residues: CASSLGRGAYEQYF. The CDR3 DNA reads as TGTGCCAGCAGCCTGGGACGGGGGGCCTACGAGCAGTACTTC. The chain is built from TRBV28 and TRBJ2-7; 7 nucleotides line up with TRBD2. CDR3 length: 14 amino acids. Looked up from germline, CDR1 is MDHEN and CDR2 is SYDVKM. V lost 6 bases, J lost 2 bases, and 7 bases stayed unmatched.

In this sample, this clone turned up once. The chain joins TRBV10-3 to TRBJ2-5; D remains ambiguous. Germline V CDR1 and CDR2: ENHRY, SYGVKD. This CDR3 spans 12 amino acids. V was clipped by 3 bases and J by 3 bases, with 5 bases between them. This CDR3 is CAISDLEETQYF. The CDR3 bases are TGTGCCATCAGTGACTTAGAAGAGACCCAGTACTTC.

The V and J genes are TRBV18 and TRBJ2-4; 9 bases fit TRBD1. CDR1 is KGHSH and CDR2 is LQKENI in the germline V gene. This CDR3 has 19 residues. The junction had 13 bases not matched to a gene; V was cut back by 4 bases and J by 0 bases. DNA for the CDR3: TGTGCCAGCTCACTCCGACAGGGGGATGTAATATTAGCCAAAAACATTCAGTACTTC. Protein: CASSLRQGDVILAKNIQYF.

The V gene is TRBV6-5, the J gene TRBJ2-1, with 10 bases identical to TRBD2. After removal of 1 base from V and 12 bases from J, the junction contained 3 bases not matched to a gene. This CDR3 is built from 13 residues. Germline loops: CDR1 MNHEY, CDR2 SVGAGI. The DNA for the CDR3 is TGTGCCAGCAGTTACTTGACTAGCGGGTCGCAGTTCTTC. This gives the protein CASSYLTSGSQFF.

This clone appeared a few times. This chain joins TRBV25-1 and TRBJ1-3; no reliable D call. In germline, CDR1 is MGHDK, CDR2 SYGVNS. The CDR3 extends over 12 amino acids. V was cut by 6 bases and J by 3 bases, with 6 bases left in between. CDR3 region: CASSGLGNTIYF. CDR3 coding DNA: TGTGCCAGCAGCGGACTTGGAAACACCATATATTTT.

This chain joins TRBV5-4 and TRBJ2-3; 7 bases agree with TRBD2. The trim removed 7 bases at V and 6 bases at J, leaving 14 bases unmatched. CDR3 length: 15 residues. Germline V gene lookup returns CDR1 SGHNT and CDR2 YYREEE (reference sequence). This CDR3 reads CASPAAGEVGDTQYF. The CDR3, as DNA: TGTGCCAGCCCCGCGGCGGGAGAAGTCGGGGATACGCAGTATTTT.

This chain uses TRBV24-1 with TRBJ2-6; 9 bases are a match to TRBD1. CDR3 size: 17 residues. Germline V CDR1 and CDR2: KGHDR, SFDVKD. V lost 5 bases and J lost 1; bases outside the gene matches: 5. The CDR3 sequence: CATSGGTGRSGANVLTF. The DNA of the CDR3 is TGTGCCACCAGTGGCGGGACAGGGCGTTCTGGGGCCAACGTCCTGACTTTC.

The CDR3 reads CASRTGYSNQPQHF. The DNA for the CDR3 is TGTGCCAGCAGGACAGGGTATAGCAATCAGCCCCAGCATTTT. The chain recombines TRBV6-5 with TRBJ1-5; 7 bases map to TRBD1. The CDR3 length is 14 residues. CDR1 is MNHEY and CDR2 is SVGAGI in the germline V gene. J lost 0 bases, V lost 6 bases, and 2 bases had no gene match.

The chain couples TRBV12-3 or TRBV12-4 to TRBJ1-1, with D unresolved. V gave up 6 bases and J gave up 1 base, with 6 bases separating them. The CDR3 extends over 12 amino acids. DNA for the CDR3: TGTGCCAGCAGCTCCTGGAACACTGAAGCTTTCTTT. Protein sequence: CASSSWNTEAFF.

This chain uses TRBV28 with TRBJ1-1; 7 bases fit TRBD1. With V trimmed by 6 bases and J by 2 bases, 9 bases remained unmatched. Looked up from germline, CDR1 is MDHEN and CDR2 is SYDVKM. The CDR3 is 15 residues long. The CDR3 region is CASSPQDRSNTEAFF. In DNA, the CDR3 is TGTGCCAGCAGCCCACAGGACAGGTCTAACACTGAAGCTTTCTTT.

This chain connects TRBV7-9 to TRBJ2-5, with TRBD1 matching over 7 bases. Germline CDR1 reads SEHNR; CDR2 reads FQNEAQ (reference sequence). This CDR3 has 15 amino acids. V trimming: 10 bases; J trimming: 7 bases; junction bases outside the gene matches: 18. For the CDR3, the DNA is TGTGCCACCCGCCCTTGGGGACAGCCCGAGGGGACCCAGTACTTC. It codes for CATRPWGQPEGTQYF.

The DNA for the CDR3 is TGCGCCAGCAGTGTCACCGGGACAGGATATGGCTACACCTTC. Its translation: CASSVTGTGYGYTF. The V call is TRBV5-1, the J call TRBJ1-2; 8 bases match TRBD1. CDR1 and CDR2 (germline): SGHRS, YFSETQ. The CDR3 sequence is 14 residues long. The V gene end was trimmed by 5 bases and the J gene end by 5 bases; junction bases not matched to a gene: 8.

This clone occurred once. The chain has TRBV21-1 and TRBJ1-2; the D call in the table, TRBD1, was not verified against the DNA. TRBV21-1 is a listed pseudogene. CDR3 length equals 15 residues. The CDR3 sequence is CASSKAGESIYGYTF. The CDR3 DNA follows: TGTGCCAGCAGCAAAGCAGGGGAATCTATCTATGGCTACACCTTC.

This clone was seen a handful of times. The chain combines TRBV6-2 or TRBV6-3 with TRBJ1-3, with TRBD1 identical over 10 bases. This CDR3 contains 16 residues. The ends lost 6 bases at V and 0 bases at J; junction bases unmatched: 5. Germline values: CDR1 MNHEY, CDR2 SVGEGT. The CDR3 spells CASSPGQGNSGNTIYF. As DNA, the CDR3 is TGTGCCAGCAGCCCGGGACAGGGGAACTCTGGAAACACCATATATTTT.

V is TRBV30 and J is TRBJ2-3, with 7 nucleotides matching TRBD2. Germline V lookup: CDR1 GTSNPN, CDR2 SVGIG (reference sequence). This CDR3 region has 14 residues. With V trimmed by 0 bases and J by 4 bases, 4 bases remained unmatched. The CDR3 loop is CAWSVTSEADTQYF. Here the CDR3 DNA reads TGTGCCTGGAGTGTAACTAGCGAGGCAGATACGCAGTATTTT.